Following are 28 T cell receptor beta chains from one sample sequenced in a study of blood T cell repertoires in COVID-19. Produced via immunoSEQ multiplex PCR; TCRdb's table is partial and in-frame only. The sample carries about 45,000 clones, 86% recorded once. Sample: peripheral blood. The receptors here all came from a human donor in a cohort sampled during active COVID-19.

By its share, this clone is medium-sized (0.01 to 0.1%). At one of its ends the junction is not consistent with the germline gene, which may arise from a read error. The J gene is TRBJ1-2, the V gene TRBV6-6, with D maybe TRBD1 (5 bases). Germline loops: CDR1 MNHNY, CDR2 SVGAGI (reference sequence). The CDR3 extends over 13 amino acids. CDR3 nucleotides: TGTGCCAGCAGTTACCAGGGTAACAATGGCTACACCTTC. Its protein product is CASSYQGNNGYTF.

This clone was counted a single time. V and J are TRBV29-1 and TRBJ2-1; 8 nucleotides match TRBD2. The ends lost 8 bases at V and 0 bases at J; junction bases unmatched: 9. CDR3 length: 15 amino acids. In germline, CDR1 is SQVTM, CDR2 ANQGSEA. CDR3 nucleotides: TGCAGCATTTCCCGGGGGGGAAGCTCCTACAATGAGCAGTTCTTC. Translated: CSISRGGSSYNEQFF.

The chain links TRBV5-4 to TRBJ1-5; no reliable D call. CDR1 is SGHNT, CDR2 YYREEE, per germline (reference sequence). This CDR3 contains 12 residues. V was pared by 0 bases and J by 5 bases, with 3 bases between. This CDR3 reads CASSLGDQPQHF. The CDR3 DNA reads TGTGCCAGCAGCTTGGGAGATCAGCCCCAGCATTTT.

This clone was counted a single time. Here the CDR3 reads CASSRLGGTDTQYF. In DNA form, the CDR3 reads TGTGCCAGCAGCCGACTAGGTGGCACAGATACGCAGTATTTT. The V gene is TRBV7-3, the J gene TRBJ2-3; possible D gene TRBD2, 6 bases. CDR3 length: 14 amino acids. Germline V CDR1 and CDR2: SGHTA, FQGTGA. Trimming removed 5 bases at V and 1 base at J, with 10 bases between.

This clone was found a few times. The chain has TRBV4-3 and TRBJ2-4; the D gene is possibly TRBD2 (5 bases). Germline CDR1 reads LGHNA; CDR2 reads YSLEER. Trimming shortened V by 0 bases and J by 5 bases, and 23 bases separated the two germline ends. The CDR3 contains 19 residues. As DNA, the CDR3 is TGCGCCAGCAGCCAAGATCTTATAGAGGCTAGCCTTTTCCAAAACATTCAGTACTTC. Its protein is CASSQDLIEASLFQNIQYF.

This sequence joins TRBV28 and TRBJ1-1; D is ambiguous. Between the trimmed V and J ends, which lost 6 bases and 5 bases, there was a span of 10 bases. The CDR3 covers 12 residues. Germline V lookup: CDR1 MDHEN, CDR2 SYDVKM. In DNA form, the CDR3 reads TGTGCCAGCAGCTTCGGGGTAACTGAAGCTTTCTTT. It encodes CASSFGVTEAFF.

The chain joins TRBV5-4 to TRBJ2-7, with 8 bases matching TRBD1. Trimming removed 4 bases from V and 6 bases from J; junction bases left unmatched: 12. Germline loops: CDR1 SGHNT, CDR2 YYREEE (reference sequence). This CDR3 contains 15 residues. CDR3 sequence: CASSTGTGWAFEQYF. CDR3 DNA: TGTGCCAGCAGCACTGGGACAGGCTGGGCCTTCGAGCAGTACTTC. The whole variable domain, remainder taken from reference TRBV5-4 and TRBJ2-7, is ETGVTQSPTHLIKTRGQQVTLRCSSQSGHNTVSWYQQALGQGPQFIFQYYREEENGRGNFPPRFSGLQFPNYSSELNVNALELDDSALYLCASSTGTGWAFEQYFGPGTRLTVT.

This rearrangement joins TRBV7-6 to TRBJ2-7; 13 bases match TRBD2. Germline V gene lookup returns CDR1 SGHVS and CDR2 FNYEAQ. This CDR3 contains 17 residues. V lost 4 bases, J lost 2 bases, and 8 bases stayed unmatched. CDR3 sequence reads: CASSSRGGTSGAYEQYF. Written as DNA, the CDR3 is TGTGCCAGCAGCTCTCGGGGGGGGACTAGCGGGGCCTACGAGCAGTACTTC.

J is TRBJ2-3 and V is TRBV5-4, with a tentative D call TRBD2 (7 bases). Germline CDR1 and CDR2: SGHNT and YYREEE (reference sequence). Trimming shortened V by 4 bases and J by 10 bases, and 25 bases separated the two germline ends. The CDR3 runs to 16 residues. CDR3 sequence (DNA): TGTGCCAGCAGCCCGGAGGGGGGGAGGTCGCTAATATCGCAGTATTTT. It specifies CASSPEGGRSLISQYF. Variable domain in full (rest from reference TRBV5-4 and TRBJ2-3): ETGVTQSPTHLIKTRGQQVTLRCSSQSGHNTVSWYQQALGQGPQFIFQYYREEENGRGNFPPRFSGLQFPNYSSELNVNALELDDSALYLCASSPEGGRSLISQYFGPGTRLTVL.

The chain links TRBV9 to TRBJ2-5; TRBD2 aligns across 12 bases. Germline V gene lookup returns CDR1 SGDLS and CDR2 YYNGEE. V shed 3 bases and J 5 bases; nucleotides not matched to a gene: 5. The CDR3 has 15 amino acids. The CDR3 DNA is TGTGCCAGCAGCGAACTAGCGGGGGGTGGTGAGACCCAGTACTTC. This sequence encodes CASSELAGGGETQYF.

V gene TRBV7-2 combines with J gene TRBJ2-7; D may be TRBD2 (5 bases). This CDR3 is 15 amino acids long. Germline CDR1 is SGHTA and CDR2 is FQGNSA. The germline V and J ends were trimmed by 3 bases and 6 bases, with 18 bases remaining between them. CDR3 in amino acids: CASSFEARAMREQYF. CDR3 DNA: TGTGCCAGCAGCTTCGAGGCGCGGGCCATGCGCGAGCAGTACTTC.

This clone was observed many times. The chain couples TRBV4-2 to TRBJ2-7; 7 bases are a match to TRBD2. V trimming: 4 bases; J trimming: 6 bases; junction bases outside the gene matches: 9. CDR3 length: 14 residues. Germline values: CDR1 LGHNA, CDR2 YNFKEQ. The CDR3 sequence is CASSPLTSELEQYF. CDR3 DNA sequence: TGTGCCAGCAGCCCCCTAACTAGCGAGCTCGAGCAGTACTTC.

The chain combines TRBV5-4 with TRBJ2-7, with 10 bases fitting TRBD1. Germline CDR1 and CDR2: SGHNT and YYREEE (reference sequence). J lost 5 bases, V lost 4 bases, and 3 bases had no gene match. This CDR3 spans 13 amino acids. DNA for the CDR3: TGTGCCAGCAGCCGGGACAGGGGTCACGAGCAGTACTTC. Amino acids: CASSRDRGHEQYF.

V gene TRBV5-6 combines with J gene TRBJ2-5; TRBD2 agrees at 13 bases. This CDR3 spans 18 amino acids. The V gene end was trimmed by 4 bases and the J gene end by 2 bases; junction bases not matched to a gene: 11. Germline V gives CDR1 SGHDT, CDR2 YYEEEE. DNA for the CDR3: TGTGCCAGCAGCCCACTAGCGGGGGGGGTACGGGGACAAGAGACCCAGTACTTC. It specifies CASSPLAGGVRGQETQYF.

This clone was counted a single time. This rearrangement joins TRBV6-5 to TRBJ1-6, with TRBD1 as a possible D gene (5 bases). V was pared by 7 bases and J by 14 bases, with 24 bases between. In germline, CDR1 is MNHEY, CDR2 SVGAGI. This CDR3 contains 15 residues. For the CDR3, the DNA is TGTGCCAGCACCTATAGGGCCAGGCCGCAGGGCACCCTCCACTTT. It yields the protein CASTYRARPQGTLHF.

The rearrangement joins TRBV5-4 to TRBJ2-2; TRBD1 agrees at 7 bases. The CDR3 is made up of 16 amino acids. Germline CDR1 is SGHNT and CDR2 is YYREEE (reference sequence). Trimming removed 4 bases from V and 5 bases from J; junction bases left unmatched: 11. Here the CDR3 DNA reads TGTGCCAGCAGCCCAAATACAGGGGCGCGGACCGGGGAGCTGTTTTTT. Encoded protein: CASSPNTGARTGELFF.

Regarding this clone: Other DNA sequences in the same sample also yield this CDR3. V and J are TRBV4-1 and TRBJ2-2; TRBD2 agrees at 9 bases. Germline CDR1 MGHRA, CDR2 YSYEKL. The V segment lost 4 bases and the J segment 3 bases; nucleotides outside the gene matches: 6. The CDR3 totals 16 residues. The CDR3 DNA sequence: TGCGCCAGCAGCCTCGCGGGGGGGCCGGACACCGGGGAGCTGTTTTTT. This codes for CASSLAGGPDTGELFF.

The V gene is TRBV7-2, the J gene TRBJ1-2; 8 bases fit TRBD1. V gave up 5 bases and J gave up 6 bases; unmatched junction bases: 11. Germline V gives CDR1 SGHTA, CDR2 FQGNSA. The CDR3 is 15 amino acids. The DNA for the CDR3 is TGTGCCAGCAGCCCGACCAGGGGGCCAGGGAATGGCTACACCTTC. Its protein product is CASSPTRGPGNGYTF.

The chain links TRBV4-1 to TRBJ2-5; maybe TRBD2 (5 bases). The V and J ends lost 1 base and 5 bases respectively, with 11 bases between them. CDR3 length: 14 amino acids. Germline-derived CDR1 and CDR2 are MGHRA and YSYEKL. CDR3 region: CASSQGRSQETQYF. Here the CDR3 DNA reads TGCGCCAGCAGCCAAGGGAGGAGCCAGGAGACCCAGTACTTC.

The chain couples TRBV6-5 to TRBJ2-3; 7 positions agree with TRBD2. There are 15 residues in the CDR3. Germline CDR1 MNHEY, CDR2 SVGAGI. V shed 4 bases, J shed 2 bases, and the junction held 6 bases outside the gene matches. The CDR3 loop is CASSFRGGYTDTQYF. The CDR3 coding sequence is TGTGCCAGCAGTTTTCGCGGGGGATACACAGATACGCAGTATTTT.

The chain recombines TRBV4-1 with TRBJ2-3; 7 bases line up with TRBD2. The V and J ends lost 1 base and 2 bases, in that order; junction bases with no gene match: 9. The germline V gene has CDR1 MGHRA and CDR2 YSYEKL. CDR3 length: 17 amino acids. Here the CDR3 reads CASSQGPQRGYTDTQYF. The CDR3 coding sequence is TGCGCCAGCAGCCAAGGGCCACAGCGGGGCTACACAGATACGCAGTATTTT.

CDR3 nucleotide sequence: TGTGCCAGCAGTTTTTCCCCAGGCTTCACAGATACGCAGTATTTT. This gives the protein CASSFSPGFTDTQYF. The chain joins TRBV27 to TRBJ2-3; no clear D gene. V lost 3 bases to trimming and J lost 2 bases, with 12 bases between them. This CDR3 has 15 residues. Germline CDR1 and CDR2: MNHEY and SMNVEV (reference sequence).

The chain carries TRBV7-2 and TRBJ2-3; D ambiguous. The CDR3 is 14 amino acids. Trimming stripped 3 bases from V and 1 base from J, with 8 bases between. Germline V lookup: CDR1 SGHTA, CDR2 FQGNSA. CDR3 region: CASSLAQGTDTQYF. The DNA for the CDR3 is TGTGCCAGCAGCTTGGCCCAGGGCACAGATACGCAGTATTTT. Full variable domain (remainder filled in from reference TRBV7-2 and TRBJ2-3): GAGVSQSPSNKVTEKGKDVELRCDPISGHTALYWYRQSLGQGLEFLIYFQGNSAPDKSGLPSDRFSAERTGGSVSTLTIQRTQQEDSAVYLCASSLAQGTDTQYFGPGTRLTVL.

This chain links TRBV11-2 with TRBJ2-3, with 15 bases aligning to TRBD2. The CDR3 spans 19 residues. Germline-derived CDR1 and CDR2 are SGHAT and FQNNGV. Germline trimming cut 0 bases from V and 1 base from J; bases unmatched to any gene: 5. The CDR3 loop is CASSLEGTSGGIGTDTQYF. CDR3 in DNA: TGTGCCAGCAGCTTAGAGGGGACTAGCGGGGGGATCGGCACAGATACGCAGTATTTT. The full variable domain, its missing parts supplied by reference TRBV11-2 and TRBJ2-3, is EAGVAQSPRYKIIEKRQSVAFWCNPISGHATLYWYQQILGQGPKLLIQFQNNGVVDDSQLPKDRFSAERLKGVDSTLKIQPAKLEDSAVYLCASSLEGTSGGIGTDTQYFGPGTRLTVL.

This clone appeared a single time. The V and J genes are TRBV27 and TRBJ1-2; D is uncertain. Trimming left V 11 bases short and J 0 bases short, with 7 bases between. Per the germline V gene, CDR1 is MNHEY and CDR2 is SMNVEV (reference sequence). The CDR3 runs 11 residues. CDR3 region: CAAGSNYGYTF. CDR3 nucleotide sequence: TGTGCCGCGGGTTCTAACTATGGCTACACCTTC.

The sample holds one count of this clone. The chain joins TRBV12-5 to TRBJ1-4; 8 bases align to TRBD1. Germline CDR1 is LGHNT and CDR2 is FRNRAP. With V trimmed by 3 bases and J by 4 bases, 4 bases remained unmatched. The CDR3 has 15 amino acids. CDR3 DNA: TGTGCTAGTGGTTTCGGTGACAGGGGTAATGAAAAACTGTTTTTT. Protein sequence: CASGFGDRGNEKLFF.

The gene calls are TRBV4-2 and TRBJ1-1, with D possibly TRBD1 on 6 matching bases. The CDR3 totals 11 residues. V lost 6 bases, J lost 8 bases, and 10 bases lay in between. Looked up from germline, CDR1 is LGHNA and CDR2 is YNFKEQ. CDR3 DNA: TGTGCCAGCAGTCAGGGGAGAGAAGCTTTCTTT. This codes for CASSQGREAFF.

This chain joins TRBV13 and TRBJ1-2; 11 bases agree with TRBD1. V gave up 5 bases and J gave up 9 bases; unmatched junction bases: 11. The CDR3 covers 15 residues. CDR1 is PRHDT, CDR2 FYEKMQ, per germline (reference sequence). The CDR3 sequence is CASSLGQGAKQSYTF. CDR3 nucleotides: TGTGCCAGCAGCCTCGGACAGGGGGCGAAGCAGAGCTACACCTTC.